A selection of T cell receptor beta chains follows, all from one sample in a study of T-cell memory formation after mild COVID-19. TCRdb re-called the 5' RACE reads with MiXCR, one entry per CDR3 protein. The sample includes roughly 300,000 distinct CDR3 sequences, roughly 15% of them seen just once. The sample consisted of PBMCs or a T cell subset sorted from them (not recorded which). The receptors come from a man between 18 and 35 years old who had mild COVID-19 (a few samples of this study predate the infection). Cell type and time point are not known. CDR3s include the opening cysteine and the closing phenylalanine or tryptophan. A D gene is named only where the DNA matches it firmly. Clone size is given for some rows only: seen once, a few or many times, or a class if the clone is expanded.

j_call d_call v_call clone_size cdr3_aa cdr3_nt
TRBJ1-5 . TRBV4-3 . CASSQGLEYQPQHF TGCGCCAGCAGCCAAGGACTGGAGTATCAGCCCCAGCATTTT
TRBJ2-3 TRBD2 TRBV4-2 few CASSQETSASTDTQYF TGTGCCAGCAGCCAAGAAACTAGCGCGAGCACAGATACGCAGTATTTT
TRBJ1-5 . TRBV5-6 few CASSLRGGDRSPPQHF TGTGCCAGCAGCTTGCGGGGGGGCGATCGGTCCCCACCCCAGCATTTT
TRBJ2-1 TRBD1 TRBV19 . CASSSLPGQYHNEQFF TGTGCCAGTAGTAGCCTGCCGGGACAGTACCACAATGAGCAGTTCTTC
TRBJ1-1 . TRBV6-1 many CASRFTSRGNTEAFF TGTGCCAGCAGATTTACGTCCAGGGGGAACACTGAAGCTTTCTTT
TRBJ1-1 . TRBV4-1 . CASSQDKGIRAFF TGCGCCAGCAGCCAAGATAAGGGCATAAGGGCTTTCTTT
TRBJ1-6 TRBD1 TRBV7-2 . CASSLGLGQGNSPLHF TGTGCCAGCAGCTTAGGTCTAGGACAGGGGAATTCACCCCTCCACTTT
TRBJ1-2 TRBD1 TRBV7-9 few CASSSRDSAGDRGGYTF TGTGCCAGCAGCTCTAGGGACAGCGCTGGAGATAGGGGAGGCTACACCTTC
TRBJ2-7 . TRBV27 . CASSYRVTDEQYF TGTGCCAGCAGTTACAGGGTTACGGACGAGCAGTACTTC
TRBJ2-5 . TRBV4-2 . CASSQLAVHETQYF TGTGCCAGCAGCCAATTAGCGGTCCATGAGACCCAGTACTTC
TRBJ1-5 . TRBV6-6 few CASSGNQPQHF TGTGCCAGCTCGGGTAATCAGCCCCAGCATTTT
TRBJ2-2 TRBD2 TRBV7-2 many CASSFRTSDTGELFF TGTGCCAGCAGCTTTAGGACTAGCGATACCGGGGAGCTGTTTTTT
TRBJ1-3 . TRBV5-1 few CASSSDLLGSGNTIYF TGCGCCAGCAGCTCCGACCTTTTGGGCTCTGGAAACACCATATATTTT
TRBJ2-3 . TRBV4-2 many CASSQGLAQAAPGTDTQYF TGTGCCAGCAGCCAAGGATTGGCCCAGGCAGCCCCTGGCACAGATACGCAGTATTTT
TRBJ2-6 . TRBV2 . CASSIPTGSGANVLTF TGTGCCAGCAGTATCCCGACGGGATCTGGGGCCAACGTCCTGACTTTC
TRBJ2-3 . TRBV7-9 . CASSSGLHTDTQYF TGTGCCAGCAGCTCGGGACTGCACACAGATACGCAGTATTTT
TRBJ2-1 . TRBV7-2 . CASSPAEGEQFF TGTGCCAGCAGCCCGGCGGAGGGAGAGCAGTTCTTC
TRBJ2-3 . TRBV25-1 few CASSGNSLGTDTQYF TGTGCCAGCAGCGGAAATAGCCTGGGCACAGATACGCAGTATTTT
TRBJ1-5 . TRBV7-2 few CASSSRGDQPQHF TGTGCCAGCAGCTCCCGCGGGGATCAGCCCCAGCATTTT
TRBJ1-1 TRBD1 TRBV7-2 . CASSSQQGGTEAFF TGTGCCAGCAGCTCCCAACAGGGGGGGACTGAAGCTTTCTTT
TRBJ2-7 . TRBV5-1 . CASSLATGGGEGEQYF TGCGCCAGCAGCTTGGCCACCGGAGGGGGCGAGGGCGAGCAGTACTTC
TRBJ2-3 . TRBV5-1 few CASSLREKGLDTQYF TGCGCCAGCAGCTTGCGCGAGAAAGGGTTAGATACGCAGTATTTT
TRBJ2-1 TRBD2 TRBV27 few CASQRRLAGLNEQFF TGTGCCAGCCAGCGAAGGCTAGCGGGCCTAAATGAGCAGTTCTTC
TRBJ2-2 . TRBV11-2 . CASRLEGGNTGELFF TGTGCCAGCAGACTTGAGGGGGGGAACACCGGGGAGCTGTTTTTT
TRBJ2-1 TRBD1 TRBV7-6 many CASSPGTGLYNEQFF TGTGCCAGCAGCCCCGGGACAGGCCTCTACAATGAGCAGTTCTTC
TRBJ1-5 . TRBV21-1 many CASSYRDRHRNQPQHF TGTGCCAGCAGCTACAGGGACAGGCATCGCAATCAGCCCCAGCATTTT